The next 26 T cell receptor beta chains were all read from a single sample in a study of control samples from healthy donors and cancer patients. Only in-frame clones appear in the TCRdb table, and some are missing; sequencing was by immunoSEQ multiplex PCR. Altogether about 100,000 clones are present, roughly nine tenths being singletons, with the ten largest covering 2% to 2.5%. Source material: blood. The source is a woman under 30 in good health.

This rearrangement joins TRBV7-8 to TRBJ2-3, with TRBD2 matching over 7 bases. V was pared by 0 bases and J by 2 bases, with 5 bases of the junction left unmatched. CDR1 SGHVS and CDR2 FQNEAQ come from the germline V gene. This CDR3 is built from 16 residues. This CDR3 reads CASSLARGGYTDTQYF. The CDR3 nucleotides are TGTGCCAGCAGCTTAGCGCGCGGGGGTTACACAGATACGCAGTATTTT.

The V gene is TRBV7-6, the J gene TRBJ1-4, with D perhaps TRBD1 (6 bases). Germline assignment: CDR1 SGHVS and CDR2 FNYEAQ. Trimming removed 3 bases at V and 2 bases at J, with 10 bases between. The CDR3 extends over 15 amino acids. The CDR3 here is CASSLTGATNEKLFF. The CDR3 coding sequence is TGTGCCAGCAGCTTGACAGGCGCCACTAATGAAAAACTGTTTTTT.

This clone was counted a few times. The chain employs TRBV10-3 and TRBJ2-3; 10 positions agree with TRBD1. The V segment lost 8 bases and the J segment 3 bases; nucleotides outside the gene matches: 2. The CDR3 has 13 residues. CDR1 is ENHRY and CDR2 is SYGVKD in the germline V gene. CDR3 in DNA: TGTGCCATCTGGGACAGGGGTACAGATACGCAGTATTTT. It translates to CAIWDRGTDTQYF.

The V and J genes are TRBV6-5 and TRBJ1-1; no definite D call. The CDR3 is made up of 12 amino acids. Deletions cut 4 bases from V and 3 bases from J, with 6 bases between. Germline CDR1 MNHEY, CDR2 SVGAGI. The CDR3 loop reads CASSSIDTEAFF. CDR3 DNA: TGTGCCAGCAGTTCAATCGACACTGAAGCTTTCTTT.

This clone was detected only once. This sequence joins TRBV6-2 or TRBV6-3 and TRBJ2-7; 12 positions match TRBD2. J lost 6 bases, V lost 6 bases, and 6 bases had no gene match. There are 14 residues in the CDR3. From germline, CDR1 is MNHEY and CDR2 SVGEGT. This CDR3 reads CASSLSSGRVEQYF. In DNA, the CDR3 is TGTGCCAGCAGCCTTTCTAGCGGGAGGGTCGAGCAGTACTTC.

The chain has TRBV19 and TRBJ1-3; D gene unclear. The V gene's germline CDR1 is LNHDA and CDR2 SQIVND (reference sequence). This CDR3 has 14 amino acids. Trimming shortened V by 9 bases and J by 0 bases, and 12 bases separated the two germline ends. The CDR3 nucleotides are TGTGCCAGATCGATTTTGTTCTCTGGAAACACCATATATTTT. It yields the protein CARSILFSGNTIYF.

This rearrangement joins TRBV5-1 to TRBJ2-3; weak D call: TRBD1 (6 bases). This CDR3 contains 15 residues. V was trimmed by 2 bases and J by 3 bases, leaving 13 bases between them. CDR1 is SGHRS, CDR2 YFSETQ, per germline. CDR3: CASSFQTGRTDTQYF. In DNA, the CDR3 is TGCGCCAGCAGCTTTCAGACAGGTCGGACAGATACGCAGTATTTT.

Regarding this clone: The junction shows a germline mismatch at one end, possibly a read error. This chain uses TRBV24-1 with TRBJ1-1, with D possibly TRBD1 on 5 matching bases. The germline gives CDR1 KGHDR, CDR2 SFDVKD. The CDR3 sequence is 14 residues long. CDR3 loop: CATSEEGPNTEAFF. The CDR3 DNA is TGTGCCACAAGTGAAGAGGGGCCGAACACTGAAGCTTTCTTT.

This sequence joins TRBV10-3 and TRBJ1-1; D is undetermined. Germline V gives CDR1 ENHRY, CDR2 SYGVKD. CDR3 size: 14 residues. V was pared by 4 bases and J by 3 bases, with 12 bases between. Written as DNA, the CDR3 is TGTGCCATCAGTGCCCCCGGGAGAGACACTGAAGCTTTCTTT. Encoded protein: CAISAPGRDTEAFF.

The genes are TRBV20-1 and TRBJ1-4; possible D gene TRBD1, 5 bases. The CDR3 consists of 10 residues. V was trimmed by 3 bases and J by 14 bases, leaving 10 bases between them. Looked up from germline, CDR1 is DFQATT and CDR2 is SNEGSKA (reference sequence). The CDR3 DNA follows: TGCAGTGCTAGCGGGACTTCCCTGTTTTTT. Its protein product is CSASGTSLFF.

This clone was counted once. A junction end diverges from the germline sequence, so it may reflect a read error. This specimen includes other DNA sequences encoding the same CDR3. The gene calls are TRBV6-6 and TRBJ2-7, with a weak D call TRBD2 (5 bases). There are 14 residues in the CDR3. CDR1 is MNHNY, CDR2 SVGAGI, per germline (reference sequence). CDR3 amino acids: CASSPQLGGYEQYF. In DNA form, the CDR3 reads TGTGCTAGCAGCCCCCAATTAGGCGGGTACGAGCAGTACTTC.

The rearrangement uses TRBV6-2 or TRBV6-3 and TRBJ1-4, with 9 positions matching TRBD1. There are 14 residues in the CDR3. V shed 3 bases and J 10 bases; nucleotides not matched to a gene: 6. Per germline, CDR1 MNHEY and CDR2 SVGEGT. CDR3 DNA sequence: TGTGCCAGCAGTTATGACAGGGGGGTCGGAAAACTGTTTTTT. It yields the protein CASSYDRGVGKLFF.

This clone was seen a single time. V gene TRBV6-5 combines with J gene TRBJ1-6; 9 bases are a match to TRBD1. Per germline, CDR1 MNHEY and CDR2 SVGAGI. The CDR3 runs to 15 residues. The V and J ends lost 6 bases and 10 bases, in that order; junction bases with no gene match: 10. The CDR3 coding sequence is TGTGCCAGCAGGGGCGGGGGACAGGGATCGTCACCCCTCCACTTT. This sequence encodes CASRGGGQGSSPLHF.

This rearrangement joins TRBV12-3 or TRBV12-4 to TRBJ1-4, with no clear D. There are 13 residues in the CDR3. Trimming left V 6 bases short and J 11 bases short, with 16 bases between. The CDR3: CASSLGLSGKLFF. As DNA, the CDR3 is TGTGCCAGCAGCCTAGGACTATCTGGGAAACTGTTTTTT.

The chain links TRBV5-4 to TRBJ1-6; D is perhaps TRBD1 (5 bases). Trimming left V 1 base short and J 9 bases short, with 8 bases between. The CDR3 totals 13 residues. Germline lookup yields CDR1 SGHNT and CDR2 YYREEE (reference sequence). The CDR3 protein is CASSLQGSSPLHF. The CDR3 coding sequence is TGTGCCAGCAGCTTGCAGGGTTCTTCACCCCTCCACTTT.

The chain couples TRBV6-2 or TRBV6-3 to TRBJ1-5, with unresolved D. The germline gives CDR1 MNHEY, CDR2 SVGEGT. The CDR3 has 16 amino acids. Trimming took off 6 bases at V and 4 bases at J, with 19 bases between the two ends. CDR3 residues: CASSSIEPLINQPQHF. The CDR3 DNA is TGTGCCAGCAGCTCCATCGAGCCCCTGATTAATCAGCCCCAGCATTTT.

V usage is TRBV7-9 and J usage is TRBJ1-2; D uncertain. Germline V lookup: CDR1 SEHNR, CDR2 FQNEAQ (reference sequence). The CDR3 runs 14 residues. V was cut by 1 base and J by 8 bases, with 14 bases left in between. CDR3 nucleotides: TGTGCCAGCAGCTTAGTGGCGGGGAAAGGAGGCTACACCTTC. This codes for CASSLVAGKGGYTF.

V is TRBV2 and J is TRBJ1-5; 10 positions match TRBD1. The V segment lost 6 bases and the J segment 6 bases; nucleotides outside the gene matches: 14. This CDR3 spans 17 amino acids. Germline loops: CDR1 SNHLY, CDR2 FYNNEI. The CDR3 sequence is CASRNARGQGIGQPQHF. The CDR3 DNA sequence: TGTGCCAGCAGAAACGCCCGGGGACAGGGGATCGGTCAGCCCCAGCATTTT. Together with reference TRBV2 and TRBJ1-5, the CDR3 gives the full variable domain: EPEVTQTPSHQVTQMGQEVILRCVPISNHLYFYWYRQILGQKVEFLVSFYNNEISEKSEIFDDQFSVERPDGSNFTLKIRSTKLEDSAMYFCASRNARGQGIGQPQHFGDGTRLSIL.

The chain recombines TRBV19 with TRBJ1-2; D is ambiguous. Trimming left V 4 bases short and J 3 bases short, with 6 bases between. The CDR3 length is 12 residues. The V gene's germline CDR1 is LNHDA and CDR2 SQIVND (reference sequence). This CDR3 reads CASSNQDYGYTF. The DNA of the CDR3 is TGTGCCAGTAGTAATCAGGACTATGGCTACACCTTC.

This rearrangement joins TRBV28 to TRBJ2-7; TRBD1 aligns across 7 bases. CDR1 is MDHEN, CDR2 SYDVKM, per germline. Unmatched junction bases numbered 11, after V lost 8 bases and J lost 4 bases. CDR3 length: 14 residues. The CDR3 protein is CASWGGTELYEQYF. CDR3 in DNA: TGTGCCAGCTGGGGTGGGACAGAGCTTTACGAGCAGTACTTC. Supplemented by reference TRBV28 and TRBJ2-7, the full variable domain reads DVKVTQSSRYLVKRTGEKVFLECVQDMDHENMFWYRQDPGLGLRLIYFSYDVKMKEKGDIPEGYSVSREKKERFSLILESASTNQTSMYLCASWGGTELYEQYFGPGTRLTVT.

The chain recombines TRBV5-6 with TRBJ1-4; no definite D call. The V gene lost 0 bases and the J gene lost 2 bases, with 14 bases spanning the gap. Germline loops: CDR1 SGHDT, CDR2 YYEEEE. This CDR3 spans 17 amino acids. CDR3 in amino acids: CASSLGGSTDTNEKLFF. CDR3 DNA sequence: TGTGCCAGCAGCTTGGGGGGTTCGACGGATACTAATGAAAAACTGTTTTTT.

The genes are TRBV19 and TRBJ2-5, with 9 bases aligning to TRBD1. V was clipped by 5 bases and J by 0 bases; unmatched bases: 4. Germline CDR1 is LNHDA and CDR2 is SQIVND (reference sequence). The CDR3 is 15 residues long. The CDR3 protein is CASSPGTGNQETQYF. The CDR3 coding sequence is TGTGCCAGTAGTCCTGGGACAGGGAACCAAGAGACCCAGTACTTC.

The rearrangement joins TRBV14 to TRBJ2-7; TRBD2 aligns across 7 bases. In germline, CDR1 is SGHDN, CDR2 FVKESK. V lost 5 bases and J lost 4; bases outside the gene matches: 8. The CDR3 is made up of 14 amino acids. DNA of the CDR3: TGTGCCAGCAGCTCGCGGGGAGGGAGGTACGAGCAGTACTTC. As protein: CASSSRGGRYEQYF. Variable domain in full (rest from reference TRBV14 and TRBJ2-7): EAGVTQFPSHSVIEKGQTVTLRCDPISGHDNLYWYRRVMGKEIKFLLHFVKESKQDESGMPNNRFLAERTGGTYSTLKVQPAELEDSGVYFCASSSRGGRYEQYFGPGTRLTVT.

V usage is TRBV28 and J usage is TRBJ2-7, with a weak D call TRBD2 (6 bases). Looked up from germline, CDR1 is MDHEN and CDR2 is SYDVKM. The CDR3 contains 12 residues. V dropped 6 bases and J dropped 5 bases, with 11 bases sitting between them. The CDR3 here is CASRSPGDEQYF. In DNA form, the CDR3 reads TGTGCCAGCAGGTCCCCGGGGGACGAGCAGTACTTC.

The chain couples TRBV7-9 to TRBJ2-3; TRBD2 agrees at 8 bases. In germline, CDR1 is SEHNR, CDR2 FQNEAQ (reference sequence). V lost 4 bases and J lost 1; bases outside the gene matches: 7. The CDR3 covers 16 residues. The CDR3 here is CASSSGTSFGTDTQYF. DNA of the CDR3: TGTGCCAGCAGCTCTGGGACTAGTTTTGGCACAGATACGCAGTATTTT.

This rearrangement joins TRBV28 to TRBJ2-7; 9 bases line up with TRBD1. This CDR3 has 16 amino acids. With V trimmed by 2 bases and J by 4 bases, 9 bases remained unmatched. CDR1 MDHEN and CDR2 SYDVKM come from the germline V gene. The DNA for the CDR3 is TGTGCCAGCAGTTTAGGGCTCGGGACAGGGATTTACGAGCAGTACTTC. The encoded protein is CASSLGLGTGIYEQYF.